The rows below give T cell receptor beta chains drawn from one sample of a study of Ad26.COV2.S vaccination and SARS-CoV-2 variants. Sequencing used immunoSEQ multiplex PCR; TCRdb keeps in-frame clones, though not all of them. Of a few hundred thousand clones in the sample, about 80% were seen once. This specimen consisted of peripheral blood, obtained in a trial of Ad26.COV2.S vaccine versus placebo. Receptors were obtained from a person between 18 and 65 years old who received the Ad26.COV2.S COVID-19 vaccine or a placebo. The CDR3 runs from the conserved cysteine through the conserved F or W. A D gene is named only where the DNA matches it firmly. A row's size may be missing; if present it is once, few, many or a size class.

V gene,clone size,J gene,D gene,CDR3 DNA,CDR3 protein
TRBV7-9,.,TRBJ1-3,.,TGTGCCAGCAGCTTAGAGAGGGGATCTGGAAACACCATATATTTT,CASSLERGSGNTIYF
TRBV2,.,TRBJ2-1,.,TGTGCCAGCAGTGACCCTCCGGACAGTCAGTTCTTC,CASSDPPDSQFF
TRBV7-9,.,TRBJ2-4,.,TGTGCCAGCAGCTTCGGACATGGGGCCAAAAACATTCAGTACTTC,CASSFGHGAKNIQYF
TRBV29-1,.,TRBJ2-3,TRBD2,TGCAGCGCCCTTGGACTAGCGGGAGGTTCCGATACGCAGTATTTT,CSALGLAGGSDTQYF
TRBV5-4,.,TRBJ2-7,TRBD1,TGTGCCAGCAGCTTTCCGGGACAGTTCGTCTACGAGCAGTACTTC,CASSFPGQFVYEQYF
TRBV18,.,TRBJ2-6,.,TGTGCCAGCTCTCTTGTCCTAATCTCTGGGGCCAACGTCCTGACTTTC,CASSLVLISGANVLTF
TRBV5-8,.,TRBJ1-3,.,TGTGCCAGCAGCTTGGGGGTCCTCGGAAACACCATATATTTT,CASSLGVLGNTIYF
TRBV14,.,TRBJ2-7,.,TGTGCCAGCAGCCCCCTACAGGGACGGGGGGCATACGAGCAGTACTTC,CASSPLQGRGAYEQYF
TRBV7-3,.,TRBJ2-3,TRBD2,TGTGCCAGCACCCTAGCGGGGGGTGGCACAGATACGCAGTATTTT,CASTLAGGGTDTQYF
TRBV7-9,.,TRBJ2-5,TRBD1,TGTGCCAGCAGCTTGGACAGGGGGCATGAGACCCAGTACTTC,CASSLDRGHETQYF
TRBV11-2,.,TRBJ2-2,.,TGTGCCAGCAGCGCCGGGCCCGCCCCCACCGGGGAGCTGTTTTTT,CASSAGPAPTGELFF
TRBV6-5,.,TRBJ2-1,TRBD2,TGTGCCAGCAGTTACGGGGGCGGGAGGGCCTACAATGAGCAGTTCTTC,CASSYGGGRAYNEQFF
TRBV9,.,TRBJ2-5,TRBD1,TGTGCCAGCAGCGGCCGGACAGGGGGCTCAGAGACCCAGTACTTC,CASSGRTGGSETQYF
TRBV6-5,.,TRBJ2-1,TRBD1,TGTGCCAGCAGCCGGACAGGGGGTTCGTTCAATGAGCAGTTCTTC,CASSRTGGSFNEQFF
TRBV11-2,.,TRBJ2-5,.,TGTGCCAGCAGTCTAGGGTGGGAGACCCAGTACTTC,CASSLGWETQYF
TRBV5-1,.,TRBJ2-5,TRBD1,TGCGCCAGCAGCATGTGGACAGGACAGGAGACCCAGTACTTC,CASSMWTGQETQYF
TRBV24-1,.,TRBJ2-5,.,TGTGCCACCAGCGTTACCAGCGGGGAGACCCAGTACTTC,CATSVTSGETQYF
TRBV11-3,.,TRBJ2-3,.,TGTGCCAGCAGCTTCCCGGGAGTTGATACGCAGTATTTT,CASSFPGVDTQYF
TRBV12-2,once,TRBJ1-5,.,TGTGCAAGTCGCTTTGTCCCTCAACGTCAGCCCCAGCATTTT,CASRFVPQRQPQHF
TRBV4-3,few,TRBJ1-1,TRBD1,TGCGCCAGCAGCCACCAACTAACCAGGGGGCTGAACACTGAAGCTTTCTTT,CASSHQLTRGLNTEAFF
TRBV10-2,.,TRBJ2-7,TRBD2,TGCGCCAGCAGTGAGCTCGGCGGGAGCTCCTACGAGCAGTACTTC,CASSELGGSSYEQYF
TRBV19,.,TRBJ2-2,.,TGTGCCAGTATTCACCGGGACACCGGGGAGCTGTTTTTT,CASIHRDTGELFF
TRBV7-9,.,TRBJ2-1,.,TGTGCCAGCAGCTTAGGGTACCTAGAGTACAATGAGCAGTTCTTC,CASSLGYLEYNEQFF
TRBV30,.,TRBJ2-1,TRBD2,TGTGCCTGGAGTACGCATTCTAGCGGAGCTTACAATGAGCAGTTCTTC,CAWSTHSSGAYNEQFF
TRBV6-1,once,TRBJ1-5,TRBD1,TGTGCCAGCAGTGAAGCGCGTGGGACAGGGGATCAGCCCCAGCATTTT,CASSEARGTGDQPQHF
TRBV2,few,TRBJ2-2,.,TGTGCCAGCAGTGAACTAACCGGGGAGCTGTTTTTT,CASSELTGELFF
TRBV5-6,.,TRBJ1-4,TRBD1,TGTGCCAGCAGCTTACAGGGGGCACCTAATGAAAAACTGTTTTTT,CASSLQGAPNEKLFF
TRBV5-5,.,TRBJ1-1,TRBD1,TGTGCCAGCAGCTTGCAGGGGGACACTGAAGCTTTCTTT,CASSLQGDTEAFF
TRBV7-6,.,TRBJ2-1,TRBD2,TGTGCCAGCAGCTTAGTCGGGGGGAGTTCCTACAATGAGCAGTTCTTC,CASSLVGGSSYNEQFF
TRBV6-5,.,TRBJ2-7,.,TGTGCCAGCAGTTCCAGGGCCTCGAGCTACGAGCAGTACTTC,CASSSRASSYEQYF
TRBV11-2,.,TRBJ1-1,.,TGTGCCAGCAGCCAACAGCTAATGAACACTGAAGCTTTCTTT,CASSQQLMNTEAFF
TRBV7-2,.,TRBJ2-4,.,TGTGCCAGCAGCTTCGAAGGAGGGTCGGCCAAAAACATTCAGTACTTC,CASSFEGGSAKNIQYF
TRBV4-1,.,TRBJ2-1,TRBD2,TGCGCCAGCAGCTTGCTCGCGGGGGAAAGGCACAATGAGCAGTTCTTC,CASSLLAGERHNEQFF
TRBV4-3,once,TRBJ1-3,.,TGCGCCAGCAGCCAAGGTCGGGGAGGAAACACCATATATTTT,CASSQGRGGNTIYF
TRBV14,.,TRBJ2-1,.,TGTGCCAGCAGCCAGGTCGCCGGGACCCGACGAAGGACGGGGAATGACAATGAGCAGTTCTTC,CASSQVAGTRRRTGNDNEQFF
TRBV3-1/TRBV3-2,.,TRBJ1-1,.,TGTGCCAGCAGCCTATACGGGCAGGGGATGAACACTGAAGCTTTCTTT,CASSLYGQGMNTEAFF
TRBV11-2,once,TRBJ1-2,.,TGTGCCAGCAGCTTGGGGCGTCTCAAGGCCGGCTACACCTTC,CASSLGRLKAGYTF
TRBV7-2,.,TRBJ2-7,TRBD2,TGTGCCAGCAGCCTCCAGCGGGGGTCCTACGAGCAGTACTTC,CASSLQRGSYEQYF
TRBV12-5,.,TRBJ1-1,.,TGTGCTAGTGGTTTGTACGGCACTGAAGCTTTCTTT,CASGLYGTEAFF